This T cell receptor (beta chain) was observed in a study of CD8 T cells in Susac syndrome (dated by TCRdb to the late 2010s). Broadly, across the study: Whether CD8+ T cell activation and differentiation in Susac syndrome was antigen driven was tested using repertoire sequencing. Clonality of the CD8+ T cell repertoire was compared between more than 10 healthy donors, about 14 Susac syndrome patients and 15 multiple sclerosis patients. Overall study outcomes, separate from this receptor: The TCR sequencing and HLA analysis was acknowledged to have included a relatively small number of individuals.

This clonotype was observed a single time. Its specific antigen is unknown. The input lacks base qualities; no much larger clone sits a single base away. A single read counts as weak evidence. The V and J ends are trimmed by 6 bases and 4 bases, leaving 12 bases between them. The germline V gene provides CDR1 LGHNT and CDR2 FRNRAP. The CDR3 covers 13 residues, taking in both the cysteine and the phenylalanine. The read is trimmed to its CDR3 DNA, 39 bases read in frame from base 1. RNA was extracted with the RNeasy kit and roughly 0.45 to 1 ug was reverse transcribed using random hexamers. TCR beta CDR3 regions were amplified with the immunoSEQ multiplex PCR assay covering 54 Vbeta and 13 Jbeta segments. PCR amplification bias was corrected by using a synthetic template baseline for primer optimization and computational correction. As for how the authors treated the data: Only productive sequences were kept, with reads annotated to V, D and J genes according to IMGT and analyzed in immunoSEQ Analyzer. To calculate clonality, Shannon entropy was normalized by log2 of the number of productive unique sequences and then subtracted from one. For each patient and control, public and private clones were evaluated within the 100 most prevalent clones. A clone was defined as Susac-specific if it was absent from the healthy and MS cohorts, from over 1,000 published viral clones and from other ImmuneACCESS disease sequences. The public reads were run again by TCRdb, first through fastp at Q25 and then through MiXCR, and only productive beta chains were kept. Entries are consolidated by CDR3 protein sequence, retaining the most common genes and DNA. TCRdb, rather than the study authors, made the V and J calls. The sample contains some 140,000 distinct CDR3 sequences, around nine tenths of them found a single time. In total, the top ten clones hold roughly 0.25% of the sample.

Peripheral blood CD8+ and CD4+ T cells from healthy donors, Susac syndrome patients and multiple sclerosis patients were profiled by high-throughput TCR beta sequencing. Multiple sclerosis controls were treatment-naive patients with stable or active relapsing-remitting disease fulfilling revised McDonald criteria. Bulk CD8+ and CD4+ T cells were purified by magnetic negative isolation, whereas CD8+ TEMRA cells were enriched by FACS. Blood was collected in EDTA tubes and processed within 24 hours, with PBMCs isolated through density gradient centrifugation. PBMCs intended for TCR sequencing were cryopreserved in liquid nitrogen and thawed later in a water bath at 37 degrees C. A purity of at least 90% was achieved for sorted or isolated CD4+, CD8+ and CD8+ TEMRA cells.

The sequence derives from a human donor with multiple sclerosis. The chain is assembled from TRBV12-5 and TRBJ1-2; 6 matching bases give a weak D call of TRBD1. What was sequenced was CD8+ T cells from PBMCs. The sequenced DNA: TGTGCTAGTGGACCCCCGACAGGCTATGGCTACACCTTC. Translated, it gives CASGPPTGYGYTF.